The table lists the clone carrying this T cell receptor beta chain with a few counts. The antigen remains undetermined. Primers: 60 Vbeta forward and 13 Jbeta reverse. Profiling relied on immunoSEQ multiplex PCR, and the TCRdb table lists in-frame clones only, not all of them. The repertoire holds some 95,000 clones, with around 73% as singletons. The CDR3 extends over 13 amino acids. Germline V lookup: CDR1 SGHNT, CDR2 YYREEE (reference sequence). V lost 5 bases and J 2 bases, leaving 9 bases between the germline ends. Although they were nominally healthy when sampled, donors likely had unrecorded immune exposures. This entry comes from a study of cytomegalovirus exposure and HLA in healthy donors. Study context: The study's early data release held roughly 91 million unique TCRs from HLA-typed donors. Among the roughly 380 donors who were genotyped, 70% to 90% fell in the genetic ancestry cluster that is associated with self-reported Caucasian donors. The study, taken as a whole, reports: In a later analysis, 16,951 TCR beta sequences were associated with HLA alleles at 0.05 false discovery rate.

The sample was PBMCs. The origin of this receptor is a female donor in good health and CMV-seronegative. The chain links TRBV5-4 to TRBJ2-3; D uncertain. Here the CDR3 DNA reads TGTGCCAGCAGTTCTGAGTTCACAGATACGCAGTATTTT. It codes for CASSSEFTDTQYF.